A single sample gave rise to the 32 T cell receptor beta chains below, sequenced in a study of OX40 agonist ivuxolimab in advanced cancers. TCRdb's table, derived via immunoSEQ multiplex PCR, lists solely in-frame clones and lacks some. The sample contains about 73,000 clones, around 90% of which appear only once. Specimen: CD4+ or CD8+ T cells sorted from blood, collected in a trial of the OX40 agonist ivuxolimab. The receptors come from an adult with an advanced solid tumor such as melanoma, head and neck, liver or kidney cancer.

The chain links TRBV6-5 to TRBJ2-5; D remains unclear. Trimming stripped 9 bases from V and 2 bases from J, with 16 bases between. The CDR3 spans 14 residues. Germline loops: CDR1 MNHEY, CDR2 SVGAGI. The CDR3 is CASRISRRQETQYF. The CDR3 nucleotides are TGTGCCAGTAGAATCTCTCGGCGACAAGAGACCCAGTACTTC.

The V and J genes are TRBV19 and TRBJ2-6; either TRBD1 or TRBD2 may supply D (5 bases each). Deletions cut 0 bases from V and 0 bases from J, with 12 bases between. Germline CDR1 LNHDA, CDR2 SQIVND (reference sequence). This CDR3 region has 18 residues. CDR3 sequence reads: CASSIDLGVPSGANVLTF. The CDR3 DNA is TGTGCCAGTAGTATAGATCTGGGGGTCCCCTCTGGGGCCAACGTCCTGACTTTC.

The chain carries TRBV7-2 and TRBJ2-3; TRBD2 matches at 7 bases. Per the germline V gene, CDR1 is SGHTA and CDR2 is FQGNSA. The junction had 11 bases not matched to a gene; V was cut back by 5 bases and J by 6 bases. This CDR3 has 15 residues. DNA for the CDR3: TGTGCCAGCAGCCCGACCGGGACTAACTTTGATACGCAGTATTTT. Protein: CASSPTGTNFDTQYF.

The gene calls are TRBV15 and TRBJ2-1, with D perhaps matching TRBD2 (6 bases). V lost 0 bases and J 5 bases, leaving 11 bases between the germline ends. Germline-derived CDR1 and CDR2 are LNHNV and YYDKDF (reference sequence). This CDR3 is 15 amino acids long. The CDR3 reads CATSRDVGSHNEQFF. DNA for the CDR3: TGTGCCACCAGCAGAGATGTCGGGAGCCACAATGAGCAGTTCTTC.

The rearrangement joins TRBV30 to TRBJ2-5; D call uncertain. V was trimmed by 3 bases and J by 4 bases, leaving 9 bases between them. CDR3 length: 12 residues. From germline, CDR1 is GTSNPN and CDR2 SVGIG (reference sequence). The CDR3 bases are TGTGCCTGGAGCGGAGCCCCAGAGACCCAGTACTTC. Translating gives CAWSGAPETQYF.

CDR3 coding DNA: TGCGCCAGCAGCCAAGATCGAAGGACTAGCGGGTTCTTC. It codes for CASSQDRRTSGFF. The J gene is TRBJ2-1, the V gene TRBV4-1; 10 bases match TRBD2. The V segment lost 0 bases and the J segment 15 bases; nucleotides outside the gene matches: 5. Germline CDR1 and CDR2: MGHRA and YSYEKL. The CDR3 has 13 amino acids.

This clone occurred a few times. The genes are TRBV4-3 and TRBJ2-1; TRBD2 aligns across 16 bases. The CDR3 is 15 amino acids. Germline CDR1 LGHNA, CDR2 YSLEER. V was clipped by 3 bases and J by 8 bases; unmatched bases: 1. DNA for the CDR3: TGCGCCAGCAGCCAGGGACTAGCGGGGGGGGATGAGCAGTTCTTC. As protein: CASSQGLAGGDEQFF.

The chain has TRBV18 and TRBJ2-7; possibly TRBD2 for D (5 bases). In germline, CDR1 is KGHSH, CDR2 LQKENI. This CDR3 spans 16 amino acids. The germline V and J ends were trimmed by 3 bases and 4 bases, with 19 bases remaining between them. CDR3 amino acids: CASSPTSGSHIYEQYF. The CDR3 bases are TGTGCCAGCTCACCGACGAGTGGGAGCCATATTTACGAGCAGTACTTC.

The gene calls are TRBV28 and TRBJ2-3, with D maybe TRBD2 (6 bases). CDR3 length: 12 residues. The V gene's germline CDR1 is MDHEN and CDR2 SYDVKM. The ends were cut back, 6 bases at V and 6 bases at J, with 10 bases in the middle. The CDR3: CASRGGLDTQYF. In DNA form, the CDR3 reads TGTGCCAGCAGGGGGGGTTTGGATACGCAGTATTTT.

This chain connects TRBV7-3 to TRBJ2-5; TRBD1 might be the D (5 bases). There are 13 residues in the CDR3. Germline CDR1 and CDR2: SGHTA and FQGTGA. Trimming pared 3 bases from V and 1 base from J, leaving 6 bases between. Here the CDR3 DNA reads TGTGCCAGCAGCTTTACAGGCCAAGAGACCCAGTACTTC. This gives the protein CASSFTGQETQYF.

V and J are TRBV2 and TRBJ1-3; 9 nucleotides match TRBD1. With V trimmed by 5 bases and J by 0 bases, 14 bases remained unmatched. This CDR3 comprises 19 residues. Germline CDR1 and CDR2: SNHLY and FYNNEI. CDR3 bases: TGTGCCAGCAGTCCCACGACATATACAGGGGGCAGCTCTGGAAACACCATATATTTT. Protein sequence: CASSPTTYTGGSSGNTIYF.

This clone came up a few times. The CDR3 is CASSQGLAGGLSSYEQYF. Written as DNA, the CDR3 is TGCGCCAGCAGCCAAGGCCTAGCGGGAGGGCTAAGCTCCTACGAGCAGTACTTC. V usage is TRBV4-1 and J usage is TRBJ2-7, with 12 bases that match TRBD2. With V trimmed by 1 base and J by 0 bases, 7 bases remained unmatched. The length of the CDR3 is 18 residues. Germline V lookup: CDR1 MGHRA, CDR2 YSYEKL.

In nucleotides, the CDR3 is TGTGCCACCAGCAGAGGTGCGGCAGGGGGAAATCAGCCCCAGCATTTT. Protein sequence: CATSRGAAGGNQPQHF. This chain connects TRBV15 to TRBJ1-5; 7 bases map to TRBD1. The germline gives CDR1 LNHNV, CDR2 YYDKDF (reference sequence). Trimming took 1 base from V and 4 from J; bases not matched to a gene: 7. This CDR3 has 16 residues.

The chain has TRBV29-1 and TRBJ2-2; D gene unclear. Trimming pared 2 bases from V and 6 bases from J, leaving 13 bases between. CDR3 length: 14 residues. Germline CDR1 is SQVTM and CDR2 is ANQGSEA. CDR3 sequence: CSVERYGRPGELFF. The CDR3 coding sequence is TGCAGCGTTGAAAGATACGGACGGCCCGGGGAGCTGTTTTTT.

This chain connects TRBV7-2 to TRBJ1-4; 9 nucleotides line up with TRBD1. From germline, CDR1 is SGHTA and CDR2 FQGNSA. This CDR3 contains 15 residues. The ends lost 5 bases at V and 5 bases at J; junction bases unmatched: 6. The CDR3 nucleotides are TGTGCCAGCAGCACACCACAGGGGGCCAATGAAAAACTGTTTTTT. Translating gives CASSTPQGANEKLFF.

The V gene is TRBV7-9, the J gene TRBJ2-7; D not resolved. Germline CDR1 SEHNR, CDR2 FQNEAQ (reference sequence). The CDR3 is made up of 12 amino acids. Trimming cost V 0 bases and J 7 bases, with 7 bases left between them. CDR3 in amino acids: CASSLAGREQYF. The CDR3 nucleotides read TGTGCCAGCAGCTTAGCAGGACGGGAGCAGTACTTC.

J is TRBJ2-1 and V is TRBV6-5; D not resolved. V was pared by 6 bases and J by 8 bases, with 8 bases between. The germline gives CDR1 MNHEY, CDR2 SVGAGI. The CDR3 runs to 11 residues. As DNA, the CDR3 is TGTGCCAGCAGCTCTTTCGATGAGCAGTTCTTC. Its translation is CASSSFDEQFF.

Here the CDR3 DNA reads TGTGCCAGCAGCGGACTAGCCCGGTACGAGCAGTACTTC. Residues: CASSGLARYEQYF. The chain carries TRBV5-6 and TRBJ2-7, with 8 bases that match TRBD2. Per the germline V gene, CDR1 is SGHDT and CDR2 is YYEEEE. The CDR3 runs to 13 residues. The trim removed 4 bases at V and 4 bases at J, leaving 4 bases unmatched.

Only one count was recorded for this clone. The chain has TRBV30 and TRBJ1-3; TRBD1 is a possible D gene (5 bases). Germline assignment: CDR1 GTSNPN and CDR2 SVGIG (reference sequence). The V end was cut by 2 bases, the J end by 8 bases, with 16 bases between. The CDR3 loop spans 14 amino acids. The CDR3 coding sequence is TGTGCCTGGAGTTTAGGGGTGGGGGGAGACACCATATATTTT. This encodes CAWSLGVGGDTIYF.

V is TRBV4-3 and J is TRBJ1-1; D remains ambiguous. The CDR3 covers 16 residues. V gave up 0 bases and J gave up 4 bases, with 15 bases separating them. Germline CDR1 LGHNA, CDR2 YSLEER. The CDR3 nucleotides read TGCGCCAGCAGCCAAGATGCGTTGGGGTTGGGCACTGAAGCTTTCTTT. Protein: CASSQDALGLGTEAFF.

Concerning this clone itself: A much larger clonotype is one base distant, so this may be a read error. V and J are TRBV19 and TRBJ2-4, with D possibly TRBD1 on 6 matching bases. CDR1 is LNHDA, CDR2 SQIVND, per germline (reference sequence). This CDR3 is 15 amino acids long. V was pared by 5 bases and J by 0 bases, with 11 bases between. In DNA form, the CDR3 reads TGTGCCAGTAGTGGACAGTTCCCAGCCAAAAACATTCAGTACTTC. Encoded protein: CASSGQFPAKNIQYF.

The chain combines TRBV28 with TRBJ1-4; D might be TRBD1 (6 bases). Germline CDR1 and CDR2: MDHEN and SYDVKM. V lost 6 bases to trimming and J lost 3 bases, with 14 bases between them. The CDR3 has 15 amino acids. CDR3 residues: CASRPPGHPNEKLFF. CDR3 sequence (DNA): TGTGCCAGCAGACCCCCGGGACACCCTAATGAAAAACTGTTTTTT.

The chain is built from TRBV2 and TRBJ1-4; D possibly corresponds to TRBD1 (5 bases). The CDR3 covers 14 residues. The germline gives CDR1 SNHLY, CDR2 FYNNEI. Trimming cost V 3 bases and J 1 base, with 6 bases left between them. The CDR3 loop is CASSEGETNEKLFF. The CDR3 nucleotides are TGTGCCAGCAGTGAGGGGGAAACTAATGAAAAACTGTTTTTT.

The V gene is TRBV7-2, the J gene TRBJ1-3, with a possible D match to TRBD1 (5 bases). The germline V gene encodes CDR1 SGHTA and CDR2 FQGNSA. Trimming left V 4 bases short and J 4 bases short, with 17 bases between. The CDR3 is 16 residues long. CDR3 region: CASSSLLGVSGNTIYF. The CDR3 nucleotides are TGTGCCAGCAGCTCCCTGTTGGGGGTCTCGGGAAACACCATATATTTT.

The V and J genes are TRBV27 and TRBJ2-7, with D tentatively TRBD1 or TRBD2 (5 bases each). CDR3 size: 14 residues. Germline V gives CDR1 MNHEY, CDR2 SMNVEV (reference sequence). Trimming left V 5 bases short and J 7 bases short, with 18 bases between. The CDR3 DNA is TGTGCCAGCAGTCCGCCCCGGGACGGCGCAGAGCAGTACTTC. Its translation: CASSPPRDGAEQYF.

This sequence joins TRBV6-5 and TRBJ2-1; D uncertain. CDR1 is MNHEY, CDR2 SVGAGI, per germline. V was shortened by 8 bases and J by 6 bases, with 20 bases between the two germline ends. There are 15 residues in the CDR3. This CDR3 is CASFTRGTRPNEQFF. In DNA, the CDR3 is TGTGCCAGCTTCACCCGAGGTACCCGCCCCAATGAGCAGTTCTTC.

The chain has TRBV6-1 and TRBJ1-1; D not certain. This CDR3 is 15 amino acids long. V was clipped by 2 bases and J by 0 bases, with 10 bases between them. The germline V gene encodes CDR1 MNHNS and CDR2 SASEGT. As DNA, the CDR3 is TGTGCCAGCAGTGAAATGAGCTTAATGAACACTGAAGCTTTCTTT. This sequence encodes CASSEMSLMNTEAFF.

The chain has TRBV4-1 and TRBJ1-4; weak D call: TRBD1 (5 bases). Trimming shortened V by 4 bases and J by 6 bases, and 15 bases separated the two germline ends. Germline CDR1 reads MGHRA; CDR2 reads YSYEKL. The CDR3 runs 15 residues. CDR3 nucleotides: TGCGCCAGCAGCCTTACCGGGACCGACTATGAAAAACTGTTTTTT. This translates into CASSLTGTDYEKLFF.

This chain joins TRBV18 and TRBJ1-4; the D is unclear. The CDR3 loop spans 12 amino acids. Germline V gives CDR1 KGHSH, CDR2 LQKENI. The germline V and J ends were trimmed by 3 bases and 5 bases, with 4 bases remaining between them. CDR3 loop: CASSPGNEKLFF. In nucleotides, the CDR3 is TGTGCCAGCTCACCGGGGAATGAAAAACTGTTTTTT.

The CDR3 DNA reads as TGTGCCAGCAGCGTTCCAAGACCGGGACAGGGGGCTTACACAGATACGCAGTATTTT. It codes for CASSVPRPGQGAYTDTQYF. The chain has TRBV9 and TRBJ2-3, with 12 bases lining up with TRBD1. Germline V lookup: CDR1 SGDLS, CDR2 YYNGEE. V lost 2 bases, J lost 2 bases, and 12 bases stayed unmatched. This CDR3 has 19 residues.

This rearrangement joins TRBV10-2 to TRBJ2-5; either TRBD1 or TRBD2 may fit D (5 bases each). The CDR3 contains 14 residues. The V end was cut by 0 bases, the J end by 5 bases, with 10 bases between. Germline CDR1 WSHSY, CDR2 SAAADI. CDR3 residues: CASSESLGEETQYF. CDR3 nucleotides: TGCGCCAGCAGTGAGTCACTGGGGGAGGAGACCCAGTACTTC.

The chain has TRBV28 and TRBJ1-2; D gene unclear. Between the trimmed V and J ends, which lost 2 bases and 0 bases, there was a span of 4 bases. CDR1 MDHEN and CDR2 SYDVKM come from the germline V gene. This CDR3 is built from 13 residues. This CDR3 reads CASSLGPNYGYTF. The CDR3 nucleotides are TGTGCCAGCAGTTTAGGCCCTAACTATGGCTACACCTTC.